This T cell receptor (beta chain) was found in a study of blood T cell repertoires in COVID-19. As for the study in general: Samples taken during acute and convalescent COVID-19 were collected in the United States, Italy and Spain. T cells, B-cell-depleted T cells, or PBMCs provided the cDNA or gDNA that served as material.

Trimming removed 0 bases from V and 7 bases from J, with 13 bases in between. CDR1 is SGHDT and CDR2 is YYEEEE in the germline V gene. The CDR3 is made up of 14 amino acids. Original methodology: Amplifying reference gene primers gave estimates of nucleated cell counts. Clones were sequenced by immunoSEQ multiplex PCR, and TCRdb holds only the in-frame ones, with some missing. D and trimming were read from the DNA, whereas the V and J calls and clone size are those reported in that table. This sample has roughly 250,000 clones; approximately 82% occur once, and the top ten carry around 2%. The chain joins TRBV5-6 to TRBJ1-2; D perhaps matches TRBD1 (6 bases). This clonotype was sampled from an elderly woman with acute or convalescent COVID-19. Sequencing was performed on peripheral blood. The CDR3: CASSLGGRGGGYTF. The CDR3 DNA follows: TGTGCCAGCAGCTTGGGCGGCAGGGGTGGTGGCTACACCTTC. The whole variable domain, filled in from reference TRBV5-6 and TRBJ1-2, reads DAGVTQSPTHLIKTRGQQVTLRCSPKSGHDTVSWYQQALGQGPQFIFQYYEEEERQRGNFPDRFSGHQFPNYSSELNVNALLLGDSALYLCASSLGGRGGGYTFGSGTRLTVV.